One and the same sample provided the 10 T cell receptor beta chains below, sequenced in a study of identical twins (dated by TCRdb to about 2016). The library was produced with 5' RACE. Sequenced using an Illumina HiSeq 2000. Starting from the raw public reads, TCRdb applied fastp trimming at Q25, assembled clones with MiXCR and retained in-frame beta chains. CDR3 protein duplicates are merged, each entry listing the most common genes and DNA. This sample is represented by about 240,000 distinct CDR3 sequences; over 9.5% of them were singletons. The ten largest clones take up 10% of the sample. Sequencing was done on a sample of memory T cells sorted from blood. Reading the label with the study, this specimen's cell subset or site is: CD45RO+ enriched T cells. These receptors were taken from a man aged 50 to 59 in good health.

This clonotype was detected many times. This chain connects TRBV6-1 to TRBJ1-2; D not resolved. CDR3 length equals 13 residues. Trimming left V 6 bases short and J 4 bases short, with 12 bases between. The V gene's germline CDR1 is MNHNS and CDR2 SASEGT. The CDR3 bases are TGTGCCAGCAGCCCCAGTCGAGGCTATGGCTACACCTTC. The encoded protein is CASSPSRGYGYTF.

The CDR3: CASSAGDRSYNEQFF. In DNA form, the CDR3 reads TGTGCCAGCAGTGCCGGGGACAGATCCTACAATGAGCAGTTCTTC. The chain couples TRBV6-1 to TRBJ2-1, with 7 bases that match TRBD1. V lost 4 bases and J lost 1; bases outside the gene matches: 4. Germline V gene data show CDR1 as MNHNS and CDR2 as SASEGT. The CDR3 is 15 residues long.

This clonotype was detected ten times or more. The V call is TRBV20-1, the J call TRBJ2-2, with 10 bases that match TRBD2. The CDR3 extends over 16 amino acids. Trimming at V came to 0 bases and at J to 4 bases, leaving 5 bases not matched to a gene. The germline V gene encodes CDR1 DFQATT and CDR2 SNEGSKA (reference sequence). The CDR3 sequence is CSARELAGFLTGELFF. Here the CDR3 DNA reads TGCAGTGCTAGAGAACTAGCGGGATTTCTCACCGGGGAGCTGTTTTTT.

J is TRBJ2-5 and V is TRBV20-1; TRBD2 aligns across 7 bases. Germline CDR1 reads DFQATT; CDR2 reads SNEGSKA (reference sequence). The CDR3 is 16 amino acids. Losses at the gene ends were 0 bases for V and 0 bases for J; bases not matched to a gene: 7. CDR3 nucleotide sequence: TGCAGTGCTAGAGACTTACTAGCGACTCACCAAGAGACCCAGTACTTC. Translating it yields CSARDLLATHQETQYF.

This clonotype was seen only a few times. V usage is TRBV6-1 and J usage is TRBJ1-6, with unresolved D. The CDR3 has 15 amino acids. CDR1 and CDR2 from the germline V gene are MNHNS and SASEGT. V was pared by 6 bases and J by 7 bases, with 16 bases between. CDR3 in amino acids: CASRVIGLRNSPLHF. As DNA, the CDR3 is TGTGCCAGCAGGGTAATCGGACTTAGAAATTCACCCCTCCACTTT.

The chain recombines TRBV5-1 with TRBJ2-2; D call uncertain. CDR3 length: 14 amino acids. Germline V gives CDR1 SGHRS, CDR2 YFSETQ. The germline V and J ends were trimmed by 1 base and 7 bases, with 11 bases remaining between them. CDR3 DNA: TGCGCCAGCAGCTTGACCCTTTCGGGCGGGGAGCTGTTTTTT. It specifies CASSLTLSGGELFF.

In this sample, this clonotype turned up a few times. The chain uses TRBV2 and TRBJ1-5; no clear D. V shed 2 bases and J shed 1 base, with 6 bases lying between them. This CDR3 comprises 14 residues. Germline V CDR1 and CDR2: SNHLY, FYNNEI. CDR3 DNA sequence: TGTGCCAGCAGTGAACTGATAAGCAATCAGCCCCAGCATTTT. Amino acid sequence: CASSELISNQPQHF.

This clonotype showed up just a few times. The chain joins TRBV5-1 to TRBJ2-7; 8 positions agree with TRBD2. The CDR3 covers 15 residues. Germline V gene sequence: CDR1 SGHRS, CDR2 YFSETQ. The trim removed 1 base at V and 2 bases at J, leaving 5 bases unmatched. DNA of the CDR3: TGCGCCAGCAGCTTGACAGCGGGAGAGACCTACGAGCAGTACTTC. This translates into CASSLTAGETYEQYF.

The rearrangement links TRBV12-3 or TRBV12-4 to TRBJ2-1, with TRBD2 identical over 7 bases. The CDR3 covers 14 residues. Trimming removed 3 bases from V and 4 bases from J; junction bases left unmatched: 3. The CDR3 here is CASSLGGRYNEQFF. The CDR3, as DNA: TGTGCCAGCAGTTTGGGGGGGAGGTACAATGAGCAGTTCTTC.

This chain uses TRBV11-1 with TRBJ2-1; D is unclear. The CDR3 runs to 13 residues. Germline V gene lookup returns CDR1 SGHAT and CDR2 FQDESV (reference sequence). V lost 9 bases and J lost 9, with 18 bases in between. CDR3 amino acids: CASQPKSGFEQFF. The CDR3 DNA follows: TGTGCCAGTCAACCGAAATCCGGTTTTGAGCAGTTCTTC.